This is a list of T cell receptor beta chains from one sample in a study of OX40 agonist ivuxolimab in advanced cancers. Produced via immunoSEQ multiplex PCR; TCRdb's table is partial and in-frame only. The sample carries 55,000 to 65,000 clones, approximately 86% recorded once. Here the sequenced sample was CD4+ or CD8+ T cells sorted from blood, taken in a trial of the OX40 agonist ivuxolimab. These receptor sequences come from an adult with an advanced solid tumor such as melanoma, head and neck, liver or kidney cancer. The CDR3 runs from the conserved cysteine through the conserved F or W. A D gene is named only where the DNA matches it firmly. Clone size is given for some rows only: seen once, a few or many times, or a class if the clone is expanded.

TRBD1,NA,TRBJ1-5,TRBV5-1,TGCGCCAGCAGCCAGGACAGGGGACCCAATCAGCCCCAGCATTTT,CASSQDRGPNQPQHF
NA,NA,TRBJ2-7,TRBV4-1,TGCGCCAGCAGCCAACGGCAGGGTCCCTACGAGCAGTACTTC,CASSQRQGPYEQYF
NA,NA,TRBJ2-7,TRBV6-1,TGTGCCAGCGACAACCTACGGGACACAGAGCAGTACTTC,CASDNLRDTEQYF
NA,NA,TRBJ2-2,TRBV7-2,TGTGCCAGCAGCCCTGGACAAAACACCGGGGAGCTGTTTTTT,CASSPGQNTGELFF
NA,NA,TRBJ2-7,TRBV28,TGTGCCAGCTCGGGACGGTTAACGGAGAACGAGCAGTACTTC,CASSGRLTENEQYF
TRBD1,once,TRBJ2-2,TRBV9,TGTGCCAGCAGCTTACAGGGGGCCGGGGAGCTGTTTTTT,CASSLQGAGELFF
NA,NA,TRBJ2-5,TRBV5-6,TGTGCCAGCAGCTTGGACAGCCAAGAGACCCAGTACTTC,CASSLDSQETQYF
NA,NA,TRBJ2-5,TRBV4-1,TGCGCCAGCAGCCAAGATGGGGGGGGGCGAGAGACCCAGTACTTC,CASSQDGGGRETQYF
TRBD1,NA,TRBJ2-5,TRBV2,TGTGCCAGCAGCGCCGACAGGGGCCGGCCGACCCAGTACTTC,CASSADRGRPTQYF
NA,NA,TRBJ2-5,TRBV19,TGTGCCAGTAGTATTAACGGCTTGGAGACCCAGTACTTC,CASSINGLETQYF
NA,NA,TRBJ2-3,TRBV9,TGTGCCAGCAGCCGCTTGGGTACTTACACAGATACGCAGTATTTT,CASSRLGTYTDTQYF
TRBD1,NA,TRBJ2-5,TRBV5-6,TGTGCCAGCAGCCGCCGGACAGGGGCTAGGGAGACCCAGTACTTC,CASSRRTGARETQYF
NA,once,TRBJ1-2,TRBV28,TGTGCCAGCAGACCCCCCGACAGGACGTATGGCTACACCTTC,CASRPPDRTYGYTF
TRBD2,NA,TRBJ2-3,TRBV7-2,TGTGCCAGCAGCTCCTCCGGGGGGTCAGATACGCAGTATTTT,CASSSSGGSDTQYF
NA,NA,TRBJ2-3,TRBV2,TGTGCCGGTTCTCTAGACAGTGCCACAGATACGCAGTATTTT,CAGSLDSATDTQYF
TRBD1,NA,TRBJ2-1,TRBV18,TGTGCCAGCTCACCGGGACAGGGGAGGAACAATGAGCAGTTCTTC,CASSPGQGRNNEQFF
NA,NA,TRBJ2-1,TRBV27,TGTGCCAGCAGTTTTCATCCCAATGAGCAGTTCTTC,CASSFHPNEQFF
TRBD1,NA,TRBJ1-6,TRBV30,TGTGCCTGGAGTCGACAGGGCCCTTCACCCCTCCACTTT,CAWSRQGPSPLHF
NA,NA,TRBJ2-5,TRBV16,TGTGCCAGCAGCCAAACTCTGGGAGAGACCCAGTACTTC,CASSQTLGETQYF
NA,NA,TRBJ2-1,TRBV10-1,TGCGCCAGCAGTGAGCCACAGATACGGGTCAATGAGCAGTTCTTC,CASSEPQIRVNEQFF
NA,NA,TRBJ2-7,TRBV28,TGTGCCAGCAGTTTTTCGCAAATTTACGAGCAGTACTTC,CASSFSQIYEQYF
TRBD1,NA,TRBJ1-2,TRBV9,TGTGCCAGCAGCGACCAGGGGGGTGACTATGGCTACACCTTC,CASSDQGGDYGYTF
TRBD2,few,TRBJ2-3,TRBV11-2,TGTGCCAGCAGCTTTCGACTAGCGGGGATCACAGATACGCAGTATTTT,CASSFRLAGITDTQYF
TRBD1,NA,TRBJ2-5,TRBV11-3,TGTGCCAGCAGCCCAGGGACAGGTGAACAAGAGACCCAGTACTTC,CASSPGTGEQETQYF
TRBD2,once,TRBJ2-7,TRBV4-3,TGCGCCAGCAGAGCCGGACTAGCGGGAGCGTACGAGCAGTACTTC,CASRAGLAGAYEQYF
NA,NA,TRBJ1-6,TRBV18,TGTGCCAGCTCACCGTTAGATAAGTCACCCCTCCACTTT,CASSPLDKSPLHF
TRBD1,NA,TRBJ1-5,TRBV5-5,TGTGCCAGCAGCTTGCGTTGGGGACAGAATCAGCCCCAGCATTTT,CASSLRWGQNQPQHF
NA,NA,TRBJ2-5,TRBV5-1,TGCGCCAGCAGCTTGGATGAGGGCGTGGAGACCCAGTACTTC,CASSLDEGVETQYF
NA,NA,TRBJ1-5,TRBV6-5,TGTGCCAGCAGGCCTGGGGGGAATCAGCCCCAGCATTTT,CASRPGGNQPQHF
NA,NA,TRBJ2-6,TRBV7-8,TGTGCCAGCAGCTTAGTAACGGTGAACTCCCCTATCTCTGGGGCCAACGTCCTGACTTTC,CASSLVTVNSPISGANVLTF
TRBD2,NA,TRBJ2-7,TRBV11-2,TGTGCCAGCAGCTCTGCTGGCGGGAGAAGCCCTCACGAGCAGTACTTC,CASSSAGGRSPHEQYF
TRBD1,NA,TRBJ2-5,TRBV19,TGTGCCAGTAGTCTGAAGACAGGGGTCCAAGAGACCCAGTACTTC,CASSLKTGVQETQYF
NA,NA,TRBJ2-3,TRBV5-1,TGCGCCAGCAGCTTGGCGGGGCCGGTCAATACGCAGTATTTT,CASSLAGPVNTQYF
NA,once,TRBJ1-1,TRBV5-8,TGTGCCAGCAGCATAGACCCGGGTTTGGCTGAAGCTTTCTTT,CASSIDPGLAEAFF
TRBD1,NA,TRBJ2-7,TRBV30,TGTGCCTCAACAGGGGGCGCGGGGTACGAGCAGTACTTC,CASTGGAGYEQYF
NA,NA,TRBJ1-2,TRBV28,TGTGCCAGCAGTTCCGGGGGTCTTAATACCTTC,CASSSGGLNTF
TRBD1,NA,TRBJ2-2,TRBV10-3,TGTGCCATCAGACCGGGACAGGGGACCGGGGAGCTGTTTTTT,CAIRPGQGTGELFF
NA,once,TRBJ2-7,TRBV5-5,TGTGCCAGCAGCTCTACAAGCGAACGCTACGAGCAGTACTTC,CASSSTSERYEQYF
NA,NA,TRBJ1-5,TRBV18,TGTGCCAGCTCACCAGGGGCGGATCAGCCCCAGCATTTT,CASSPGADQPQHF
NA,NA,TRBJ2-2,TRBV18,TGTGCCAGCTCACCATTCACAGACACCGGGGAGCTGTTTTTT,CASSPFTDTGELFF
TRBD1,NA,TRBJ1-4,TRBV10-1,TGCGCCAGCAGGAATTCGAACGGTCGGCCGGGGACAGGGTATATTGCAACTAATGAAAAACTGTTTTTT,CASRNSNGRPGTGYIATNEKLFF
NA,NA,TRBJ2-1,TRBV28,TGTGCCAGCAGTTTATTGGGGAATGAGCAGTTCTTC,CASSLLGNEQFF
NA,many,TRBJ1-5,TRBV5-1,TGCGCCAGCAGCTTCGACGGAGGTCAGCCCCAGCATTTT,CASSFDGGQPQHF
NA,NA,TRBJ1-4,TRBV7-6,TGTGCCAGCAGCCCGACAGGACTAAGTGAAAAACTGTTTTTT,CASSPTGLSEKLFF
NA,NA,TRBJ1-2,TRBV6-6,TGTGCCAGCAGTTTACAGGGTAACTATGGCTACACCTTC,CASSLQGNYGYTF
TRBD1,NA,TRBJ2-1,TRBV10-3,TGTGCCATCAGTGGGGGACAGGGAAGGCATAATGAGCAGTTCTTC,CAISGGQGRHNEQFF
TRBD1,few,TRBJ1-2,TRBV4-2,TGTGCCAGCAGCCAGGACCTGACAGGGAGTGGCTACACCTTC,CASSQDLTGSGYTF